This is a list of T cell receptor beta chains from one sample in a study of control samples from healthy donors and cancer patients. Profiled with immunoSEQ multiplex PCR; TCRdb holds only in-frame clones, not every one. The sample lists roughly 190,000 clones, about 89% seen once, with approximately 2% in the top ten. Sequencing was carried out using blood. Receptors were obtained from a man between 25 and 39 years old in good health. Each CDR3 is given with its conserved first and last residue. The D gene is left open where the match is weak. Rows give clone size only sometimes, using once, few, many, or a class for an expanded clone.

V gene,clone size,D gene,J gene,CDR3 protein,CDR3 DNA
TRBV7-9,NA,NA,TRBJ2-3,CASSFNPGVLSTDTQYF,TGTGCCAGCAGCTTCAATCCGGGGGTTTTATCCACAGATACGCAGTATTTT
TRBV7-9,NA,NA,TRBJ1-1,CASSLVSGRHTEAFF,TGTGCCAGCAGCTTAGTGTCGGGGCGGCACACTGAAGCTTTCTTT
TRBV5-6,once,NA,TRBJ2-3,CASSFSTDTQYF,TGTGCCAGCAGCTTCAGCACAGATACGCAGTATTTT
TRBV7-8,NA,TRBD1,TRBJ1-4,CASRHGGTGQEKLFF,TGTGCCAGCAGACACGGAGGGACAGGCCAAGAAAAACTGTTTTTT
TRBV6-1,NA,TRBD2,TRBJ2-1,CASSERAGGSPNEQFF,TGTGCCAGCAGTGAGCGGGCGGGGGGCTCCCCCAATGAGCAGTTCTTC
TRBV5-1,NA,TRBD2,TRBJ2-2,CASSLTSGGTTGELFF,TGCGCCAGCAGCCTGACTAGCGGGGGGACTACCGGGGAGCTGTTTTTT
TRBV6-5,NA,TRBD1,TRBJ1-2,CATEQGQGVGYTF,TGTGCCACCGAACAGGGACAGGGGGTCGGCTACACCTTC
TRBV7-2,NA,TRBD2,TRBJ2-1,CASSQTSGGHNEQFF,TGTGCCAGCAGCCAAACTAGCGGGGGACACAATGAGCAGTTCTTC
TRBV5-1,NA,NA,TRBJ1-6,CASSGADRGASPLHF,TGCGCCAGCAGCGGGGCGGACCGCGGAGCCTCACCCCTCCACTTT
TRBV7-3,NA,NA,TRBJ2-7,CASSLSGGAGNYEQYF,TGTGCCAGCAGCTTATCAGGAGGGGCCGGCAACTACGAGCAGTACTTC
TRBV5-1,NA,NA,TRBJ2-1,CASSLFGTDSYNEQFF,TGCGCCAGCAGCTTGTTTGGGACCGACTCCTACAATGAGCAGTTCTTC
TRBV2,NA,NA,TRBJ1-1,CASTVGRRLTEAFF,TGTGCCAGCACCGTGGGAAGGAGGTTGACTGAAGCTTTCTTT
TRBV30,NA,NA,TRBJ2-3,CACRVNTDTQYF,TGTGCCTGCCGGGTCAACACAGATACGCAGTATTTT
TRBV3-1/TRBV3-2,NA,TRBD1,TRBJ2-2,CASSHGQKTGGVGELFF,TGTGCCAGCAGCCATGGGCAGAAGACAGGGGGCGTCGGGGAGCTGTTTTTT
TRBV19,NA,NA,TRBJ1-5,CASGERGRGNQPQHF,TGTGCCAGTGGAGAACGGGGCAGGGGTAATCAGCCCCAGCATTTT
TRBV5-5,NA,NA,TRBJ2-3,CASSLQEDTQYF,TGTGCCAGCAGCTTGCAAGAAGATACGCAGTATTTT
TRBV2,NA,TRBD1,TRBJ1-6,CASSRTGGASPLHF,TGTGCCAGCAGTCGGACAGGGGGTGCGTCACCCCTCCACTTT
TRBV9,few,NA,TRBJ2-1,CASSVVGDSSYNEQFF,TGTGCCAGCAGCGTAGTTGGTGATAGCTCCTACAATGAGCAGTTCTTC
TRBV7-8,NA,NA,TRBJ2-7,CASSLVQGPYEQYF,TGTGCCAGCAGCTTAGTTCAGGGCCCCTACGAGCAGTACTTC
TRBV27,once,NA,TRBJ1-3,CASSPRARGNTIYF,TGTGCCAGCAGCCCCAGGGCTCGCGGAAACACCATATATTTT
TRBV9,NA,NA,TRBJ1-3,CASSDENTIYF,TGTGCCAGCAGCGACGAGAACACCATATATTTT
TRBV27,NA,NA,TRBJ2-1,CASSLKGSGIYNEQFF,TGTGCCAGCAGTTTAAAAGGGTCCGGGATCTACAATGAGCAGTTCTTC
TRBV3-1/TRBV3-2,NA,NA,TRBJ1-4,CASSQTRTEKLFF,TGTGCCAGCAGCCAAACTCGAACTGAAAAACTGTTTTTT
TRBV7-3,NA,NA,TRBJ2-2,CASARGGGLGELFF,TGTGCCAGCGCCCGGGGCGGGGGCCTCGGGGAGCTGTTTTTT
TRBV3-1/TRBV3-2,NA,NA,TRBJ2-3,CASSRGRSRTDTQYF,TGTGCCAGCAGCCGGGGCAGGAGTCGCACAGATACGCAGTATTTT
TRBV29-1,NA,NA,TRBJ1-1,CSVHTRQSLGTEAFF,TGCAGCGTCCACACCAGGCAATCCCTGGGGACTGAAGCTTTCTTT
TRBV5-4,NA,TRBD1,TRBJ2-7,CASSNKDRSSYEQYF,TGTGCCAGCAGCAACAAGGACAGGAGCTCCTACGAGCAGTACTTC
TRBV5-1,once,TRBD1,TRBJ1-4,CASSYVPGQGGNEKLFF,TGCGCCAGCAGCTACGTCCCGGGACAGGGCGGGAATGAAAAACTGTTTTTT
TRBV21-1,NA,NA,TRBJ2-4,CASSIRQGQVKNIQYF,TGTGCCAGCAGCATACGACAGGGGCAAGTCAAAAACATTCAGTACTTC
TRBV24-1,NA,NA,TRBJ1-4,CATSDLETATNEKLFF,TGTGCCACCAGTGATCTAGAGACAGCAACTAATGAAAAACTGTTTTTT
TRBV25-1,once,NA,TRBJ2-3,CASSRRDTGTDTQYF,TGTGCCAGCAGTCGCCGGGACACTGGCACAGATACGCAGTATTTT
TRBV7-9,NA,NA,TRBJ2-7,CASSPDGGPYEQYF,TGTGCCAGCAGCCCAGACGGGGGGCCGTACGAGCAGTACTTC
TRBV30,NA,NA,TRBJ1-2,CAWSLGINYGYTF,TGTGCCTGGAGTCTCGGAATTAACTATGGCTACACCTTC
TRBV7-3,NA,NA,TRBJ2-1,CASSFDRQSEQFF,TGTGCCAGCAGCTTTGATCGCCAATCAGAGCAGTTCTTC
TRBV7-9,NA,TRBD1,TRBJ1-1,CASSKPLRDRQMNTEAFF,TGTGCCAGCAGCAAGCCTCTCCGGGACAGACAAATGAACACTGAAGCTTTCTTT
TRBV12-3/TRBV12-4,NA,NA,TRBJ1-2,CASSLTENYGYTF,TGTGCCAGCAGTTTAACAGAAAACTATGGCTACACCTTC
TRBV14,NA,NA,TRBJ2-1,CASSQEGDTYYNEQFF,TGTGCCAGCAGCCAAGAGGGAGACACCTACTACAATGAGCAGTTCTTC
TRBV6-5,NA,NA,TRBJ1-1,CASSYGQMGAFF,TGTGCCAGCAGTTACGGACAGATGGGAGCTTTCTTT
TRBV11-2,NA,NA,TRBJ2-4,CASSLTGLAKNIQYF,TGTGCCAGCAGCTTAACGGGTCTAGCCAAAAACATTCAGTACTTC
TRBV4-1,NA,NA,TRBJ1-2,CASSQDLLTGVNYGYTF,TGCGCCAGCAGCCAAGATCTCTTGACAGGAGTTAACTATGGCTACACCTTC
TRBV21-1,NA,NA,TRBJ1-3,CASSKPPGAASGNTIYF,TGTGCCAGCAGCAAACCCCCGGGAGCTGCCTCTGGAAACACCATATATTTT
TRBV6-5,NA,NA,TRBJ1-2,CASRDLGAAHTF,TGTGCCAGCAGGGATCTGGGGGCCGCGCACACCTTC
TRBV19,NA,NA,TRBJ1-5,CASSMSGYSNQPQHF,TGTGCCAGTAGTATGTCGGGTTATAGCAATCAGCCCCAGCATTTT
TRBV5-1,NA,NA,TRBJ1-6,CASSLDAQSSYNSPLHF,TGCGCCAGCAGCTTGGATGCACAGAGCTCCTATAATTCACCCCTCCACTTT
TRBV5-1,NA,NA,TRBJ1-5,CASPQVVNQPQHF,TGCGCCAGCCCACAGGTTGTCAATCAGCCCCAGCATTTT
TRBV7-9,few,TRBD1,TRBJ1-4,CASSLAQPGQGNEKLFF,TGTGCCAGCAGCTTAGCCCAACCGGGACAGGGCAATGAAAAACTGTTTTTT
TRBV4-1,NA,TRBD1,TRBJ1-2,CASSQVGDRVPYGYTF,TGCGCCAGCAGCCAAGTTGGGGACAGGGTGCCCTATGGCTACACCTTC
TRBV19,NA,NA,TRBJ2-2,CASSMGELFF,TGTGCCAGTAGTATGGGGGAGCTGTTTTTT
TRBV21-1,NA,NA,TRBJ1-3,CASSKVPGGSSGNTIYF,TGTGCCAGCAGCAAAGTCCCAGGAGGGAGCTCTGGAAACACCATATATTTT
TRBV9,NA,NA,TRBJ2-7,CASSVVADTSSYEQYF,TGTGCCAGCAGCGTAGTTGCAGACACGTCGTCCTACGAGCAGTACTTC